This T cell receptor beta chain derives from a study of T cells after posttransplantation cyclophosphamide. Study observations and caveats: Later post-transplant blood repertoires were often dominated by donor CD8+ memory clones.

Data came from immunoSEQ multiplex PCR; TCRdb stores just in-frame clones and leaves some out. The sample offers tens of thousands of clones and no singletons, the top ten holding 4% to 5.5%. This clone came up a few times. As yet, its antigen is unknown. In germline, CDR1 is MGHRA, CDR2 YSYEKL. J was trimmed by 3 bases and V by 5 bases; bases with no gene match: 7. This CDR3 has 16 residues. On the day of bone marrow donation, the related graft donor provided peripheral blood. The chain has TRBV4-1 and TRBJ2-5, with 12 bases identical to TRBD2. The receptor's source is a woman aged 25 to 45 in good health and a related stem cell transplant donor. The sample taken for sequencing was PBMCs. The CDR3: CASSYLGLAGKETQYF. CDR3 nucleotides: TGCGCCAGCAGCTACCTAGGACTAGCGGGGAAAGAGACCCAGTACTTC.